This note documents a single T cell receptor beta chain sequence. Its antigen remains unidentified. The data derive from a study of cytomegalovirus exposure and HLA in healthy donors. Overall study findings and caveats: Rates of TCR association differed by HLA locus in a later analysis, with DRB1 highest and HLA-C lowest. A later analysis linked a missense DCLRE1C variant to TCR beta V- and J-gene trimming.

The PCR employed 60 Vbeta primers together with 13 Jbeta primers. The protocol was immunoSEQ multiplex PCR, while the TCRdb copy is restricted to in-frame clones and leaves out a portion. The sample includes 95,000 to 150,000 clones, 65% to 80% seen only once; the top ten take 2.5% to 3%. The CDR3 totals 12 residues. CDR1 SGHTA and CDR2 FQGTGA come from the germline V gene. V lost 5 bases and J lost 6, with 11 bases in between. The sequence was collected from a woman in her thirties or forties in good health and CMV-seropositive. Sequenced input: PBMCs. This rearrangement joins TRBV7-3 to TRBJ2-7, with D hard to call. The CDR3 protein is CASSPSIGEQYF. As DNA, the CDR3 is TGTGCCAGCAGCCCGAGTATCGGCGAGCAGTACTTC.